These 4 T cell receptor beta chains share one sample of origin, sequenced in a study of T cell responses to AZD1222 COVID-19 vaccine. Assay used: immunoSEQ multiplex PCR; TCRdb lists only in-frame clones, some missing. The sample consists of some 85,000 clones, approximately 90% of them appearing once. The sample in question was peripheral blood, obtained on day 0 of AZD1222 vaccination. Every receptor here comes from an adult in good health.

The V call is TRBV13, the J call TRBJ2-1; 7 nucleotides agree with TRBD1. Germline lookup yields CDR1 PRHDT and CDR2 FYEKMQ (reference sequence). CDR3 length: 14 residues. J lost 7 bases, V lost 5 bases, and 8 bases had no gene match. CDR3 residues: CASSPRQGDNEQFF. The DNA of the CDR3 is TGTGCCAGCAGCCCTCGACAGGGTGATAATGAGCAGTTCTTC.

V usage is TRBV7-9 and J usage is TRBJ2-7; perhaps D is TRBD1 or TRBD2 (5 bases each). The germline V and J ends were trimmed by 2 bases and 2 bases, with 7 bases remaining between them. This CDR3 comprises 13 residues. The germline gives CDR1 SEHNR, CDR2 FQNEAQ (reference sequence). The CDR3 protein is CASSLKGPYEQYF. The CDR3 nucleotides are TGTGCCAGCAGCTTAAAGGGACCCTACGAGCAGTACTTC.

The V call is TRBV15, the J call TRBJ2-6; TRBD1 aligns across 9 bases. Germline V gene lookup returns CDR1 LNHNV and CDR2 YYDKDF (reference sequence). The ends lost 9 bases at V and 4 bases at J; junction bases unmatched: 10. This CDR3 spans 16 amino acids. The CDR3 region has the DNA TGTGCCACTGGGGGACAGGGACGTTCCGGGGCCAACGTCCTGACTTTC. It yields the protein CATGGQGRSGANVLTF.

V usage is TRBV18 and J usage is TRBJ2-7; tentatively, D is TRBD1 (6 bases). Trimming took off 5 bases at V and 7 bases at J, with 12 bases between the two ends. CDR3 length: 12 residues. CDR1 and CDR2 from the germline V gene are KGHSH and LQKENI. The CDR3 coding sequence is TGTGCCAGCTCATTACAGGGCAAGGAGCAGTACTTC. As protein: CASSLQGKEQYF.